This TCR beta chain was observed in a study of cytomegalovirus exposure and HLA in healthy donors. Whole-study findings and limits: Using a false discovery rate of 0.05, a later analysis showed that approximately 16,000 TCR beta sequences were associated with HLA alleles. 150 or so TCR beta chains were listed as cytomegalovirus-associated. Accurate prediction of most subjects' HLA-A and HLA-B alleles from TCR beta sequences was reported. With later analysis, a missense DCLRE1C variant became linked to TCR beta V- and J-gene trimming.

V gave up 1 base and J gave up 4 bases; unmatched junction bases: 3. The germline V gene has CDR1 SGHAT and CDR2 FQNNGV. The CDR3 spans 15 residues. This clone appeared a few times. Its antigen is unidentified. The primer mix had 60 Vbeta and 13 Jbeta primers. Sequencing was performed with immunoSEQ multiplex PCR; in TCRdb, only in-frame clones are kept and a portion is missing. The sample gives roughly 150,000 clones, nearly 80% of which show up once; over 13% is in the top ten. The V gene is TRBV11-2, the J gene TRBJ1-3; 8 bases are a match to TRBD1. The sequence came from a woman in her 40s in good health and CMV-seronegative. The source material was PBMCs. The CDR3 coding sequence is TGTGCCAGCAGCTTAGGACAGGGGCACGGAAACACCATATATTTT. Translated, it gives CASSLGQGHGNTIYF. Combining the CDR3 with reference TRBV11-2 and TRBJ1-3 gives the whole variable domain EAGVAQSPRYKIIEKRQSVAFWCNPISGHATLYWYQQILGQGPKLLIQFQNNGVVDDSQLPKDRFSAERLKGVDSTLKIQPAKLEDSAVYLCASSLGQGHGNTIYFGEGSWLTVV.